The 6 T cell receptor beta chains listed next were all sequenced from one sample in a study of response to subunit inactivated influenza vaccine. Each CDR3 protein gets one entry after TCRdb re-called the RT-PCR reads with MiXCR. The sample lists about 800,000 distinct CDR3 sequences; approximately 22% were seen once. Sequenced material: PBMCs from blood, taken 4 to 6 days after vaccination. The receptors were sampled from a man over 45 who received an inactivated influenza vaccine.

This clonotype has a handful of counts. This chain uses TRBV5-6 with TRBJ2-7, with D possibly TRBD2 on 5 matching bases. Germline-derived CDR1 and CDR2 are SGHDT and YYEEEE. The CDR3 sequence is 14 residues long. V was pared by 4 bases and J by 2 bases, with 13 bases between. Written as DNA, the CDR3 is TGTGCCAGCAGCCCAATGGGGAGAACCTACGAGCAGTACTTC. Its translation: CASSPMGRTYEQYF.

The J gene is TRBJ2-1, the V gene TRBV20-1; D not resolved. V lost 3 bases, J lost 7 bases, and 7 bases lay in between. CDR1 and CDR2 (germline): DFQATT, SNEGSKA (reference sequence). CDR3 length: 11 residues. CDR3 DNA: TGCAGTGCTAGCGCTAGTAATGAGCAGTTCTTC. The encoded protein is CSASASNEQFF.

This clonotype was observed at least ten times. This chain uses TRBV20-1 with TRBJ2-1; D gene uncertain. Trimming pared 6 bases from V and 3 bases from J, leaving 3 bases between. CDR3 length equals 10 residues. CDR1 and CDR2 from the germline V gene are DFQATT and SNEGSKA (reference sequence). CDR3 in DNA: TGCAGTGCCGTCTACAATGAGCAGTTCTTC. Its protein product is CSAVYNEQFF.

The chain has TRBV4-3 and TRBJ1-1; D is possibly TRBD1 (6 bases). CDR3 length equals 15 residues. Trimming left V 0 bases short and J 6 bases short, with 14 bases between. Germline V gives CDR1 LGHNA, CDR2 YSLEER. The CDR3 region has the DNA TGCGCCAGCAGCCAAGAGTTACAGGGCTCATCTGAAGCTTTCTTT. This gives the protein CASSQELQGSSEAFF.

The chain uses TRBV7-6 and TRBJ1-5, with TRBD1 as a possible D gene (6 bases). The CDR3 extends over 13 amino acids. V was pared by 5 bases and J by 7 bases, with 12 bases between. Germline CDR1 is SGHVS and CDR2 is FNYEAQ. The CDR3 loop reads CASSARGAQPQHF. CDR3 in DNA: TGTGCCAGCAGCGCACGGGGGGCGCAGCCCCAGCATTTT.

At least ten counts were recorded for this clonotype. The CDR3 is CASSQEIGVPYEQYF. Written as DNA, the CDR3 is TGCGCCAGCAGCCAAGAAATCGGGGTGCCCTACGAGCAGTACTTC. This sequence joins TRBV4-3 and TRBJ2-7, with D perhaps matching TRBD2 (5 bases). CDR3 size: 15 residues. V was trimmed by 0 bases and J by 2 bases, leaving 11 bases between them. The germline gives CDR1 LGHNA, CDR2 YSLEER.